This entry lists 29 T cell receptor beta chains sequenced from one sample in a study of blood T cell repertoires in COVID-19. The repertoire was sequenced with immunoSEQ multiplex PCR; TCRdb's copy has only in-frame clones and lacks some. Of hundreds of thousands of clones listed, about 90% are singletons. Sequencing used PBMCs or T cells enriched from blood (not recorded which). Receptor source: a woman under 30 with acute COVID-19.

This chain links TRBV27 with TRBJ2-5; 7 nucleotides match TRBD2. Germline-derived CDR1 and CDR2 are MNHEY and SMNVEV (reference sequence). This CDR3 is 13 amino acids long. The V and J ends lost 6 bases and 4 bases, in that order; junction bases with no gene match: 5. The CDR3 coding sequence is TGTGCCAGCAGGGCGACTAGCTTAGAGACCCAGTACTTC. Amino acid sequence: CASRATSLETQYF.

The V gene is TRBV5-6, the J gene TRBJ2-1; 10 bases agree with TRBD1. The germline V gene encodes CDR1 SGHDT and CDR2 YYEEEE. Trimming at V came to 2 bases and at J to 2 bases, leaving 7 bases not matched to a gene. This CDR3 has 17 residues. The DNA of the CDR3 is TGTGCCAGCAGCTTCGCCGGGACAGGGGTCCCCTACAATGAGCAGTTCTTC. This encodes CASSFAGTGVPYNEQFF.

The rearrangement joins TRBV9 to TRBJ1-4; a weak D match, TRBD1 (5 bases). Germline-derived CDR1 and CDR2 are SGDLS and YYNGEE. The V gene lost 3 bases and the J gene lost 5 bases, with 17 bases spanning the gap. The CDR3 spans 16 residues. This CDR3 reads CASSAQVGGPNEKLFF. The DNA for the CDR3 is TGTGCCAGCAGCGCACAGGTGGGGGGACCGAATGAAAAACTGTTTTTT.

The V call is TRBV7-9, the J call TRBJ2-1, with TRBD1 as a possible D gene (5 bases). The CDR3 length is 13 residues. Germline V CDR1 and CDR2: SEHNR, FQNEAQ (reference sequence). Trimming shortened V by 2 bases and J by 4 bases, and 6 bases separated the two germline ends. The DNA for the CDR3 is TGTGCCAGCAGCTTAAGGGGTTACAATGAGCAGTTCTTC. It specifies CASSLRGYNEQFF.

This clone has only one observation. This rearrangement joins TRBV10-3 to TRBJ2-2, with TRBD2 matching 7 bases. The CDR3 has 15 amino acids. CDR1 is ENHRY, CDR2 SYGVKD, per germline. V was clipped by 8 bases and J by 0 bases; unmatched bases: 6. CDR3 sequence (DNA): TGTGCCATCTCGAAAGCGGGAACGAACACCGGGGAGCTGTTTTTT. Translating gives CAISKAGTNTGELFF.

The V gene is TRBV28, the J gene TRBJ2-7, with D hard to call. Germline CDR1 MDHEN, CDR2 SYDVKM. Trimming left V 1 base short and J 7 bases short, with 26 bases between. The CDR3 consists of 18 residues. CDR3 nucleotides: TGTGCCAGCAGTTTATTGGAGCTTAGGATCAGCCCTAAAGGAGAGCAGTACTTC. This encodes CASSLLELRISPKGEQYF.

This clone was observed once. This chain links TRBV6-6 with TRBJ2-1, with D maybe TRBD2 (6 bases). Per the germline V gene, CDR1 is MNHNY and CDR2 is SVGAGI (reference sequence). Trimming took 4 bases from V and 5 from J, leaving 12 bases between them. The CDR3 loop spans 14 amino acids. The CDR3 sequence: CASSSGGINNEQFF. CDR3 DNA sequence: TGTGCCAGCAGTTCAGGCGGGATAAACAATGAGCAGTTCTTC.

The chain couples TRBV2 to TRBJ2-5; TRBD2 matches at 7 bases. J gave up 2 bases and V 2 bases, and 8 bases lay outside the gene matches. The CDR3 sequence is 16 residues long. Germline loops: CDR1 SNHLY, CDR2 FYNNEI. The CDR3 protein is CASSEKVRERQETQYF. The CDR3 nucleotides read TGTGCCAGCAGTGAAAAGGTGCGGGAGAGGCAAGAGACCCAGTACTTC.

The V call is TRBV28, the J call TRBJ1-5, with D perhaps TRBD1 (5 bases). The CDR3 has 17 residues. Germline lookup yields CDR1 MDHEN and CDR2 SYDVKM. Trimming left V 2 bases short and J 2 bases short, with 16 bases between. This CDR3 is CASSLRTKGYRNQPQHF. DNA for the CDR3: TGTGCCAGCAGTTTACGGACAAAGGGGTATCGCAATCAGCCCCAGCATTTT.

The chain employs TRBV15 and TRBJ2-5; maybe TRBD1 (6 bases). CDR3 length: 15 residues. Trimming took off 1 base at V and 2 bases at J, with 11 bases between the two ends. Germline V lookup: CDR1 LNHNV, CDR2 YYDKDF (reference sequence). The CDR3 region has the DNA TGTGCCACCAGCAGAGGGGGACATCAGCAAGAGACCCAGTACTTC. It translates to CATSRGGHQQETQYF. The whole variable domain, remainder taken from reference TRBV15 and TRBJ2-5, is DAMVIQNPRYQVTQFGKPVTLSCSQTLNHNVMYWYQQKSSQAPKLLFHYYDKDFNNEADTPDNFQSRRPNTSFCFLDIRSPGLGDTAMYLCATSRGGHQQETQYFGPGTRLLVL.

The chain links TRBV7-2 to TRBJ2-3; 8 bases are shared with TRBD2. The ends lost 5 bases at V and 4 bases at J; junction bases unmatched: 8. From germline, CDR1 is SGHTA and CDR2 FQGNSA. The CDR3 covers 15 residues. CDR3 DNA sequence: TGTGCCAGCAGCCCCGGACTAGCACTGGCAGATACGCAGTATTTT. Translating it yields CASSPGLALADTQYF.

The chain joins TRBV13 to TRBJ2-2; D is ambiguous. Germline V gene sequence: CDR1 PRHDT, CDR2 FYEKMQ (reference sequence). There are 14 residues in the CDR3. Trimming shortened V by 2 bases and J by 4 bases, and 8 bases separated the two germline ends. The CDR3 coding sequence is TGTGCCAGCAGCTTATCGTGGGCCACCGGGGAGCTGTTTTTT. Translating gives CASSLSWATGELFF.

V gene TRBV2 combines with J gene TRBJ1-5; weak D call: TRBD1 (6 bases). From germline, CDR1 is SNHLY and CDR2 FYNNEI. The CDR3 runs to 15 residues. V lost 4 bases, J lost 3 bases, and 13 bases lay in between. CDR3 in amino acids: CASSGAGAVNQPQHF. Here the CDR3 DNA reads TGTGCCAGCAGTGGGGCGGGGGCAGTCAATCAGCCCCAGCATTTT.

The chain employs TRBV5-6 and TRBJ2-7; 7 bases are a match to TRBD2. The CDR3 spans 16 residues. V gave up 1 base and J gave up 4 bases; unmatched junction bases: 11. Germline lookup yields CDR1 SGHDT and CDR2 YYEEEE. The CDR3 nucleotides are TGTGCCAGCAGCTTGATTTTAGCGGGTACTCTGTACGAGCAGTACTTC. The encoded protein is CASSLILAGTLYEQYF.

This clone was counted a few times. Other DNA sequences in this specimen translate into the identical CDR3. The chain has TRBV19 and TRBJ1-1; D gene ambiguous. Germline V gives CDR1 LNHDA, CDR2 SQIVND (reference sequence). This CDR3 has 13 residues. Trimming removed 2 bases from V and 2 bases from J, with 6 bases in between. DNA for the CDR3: TGTGCCAGTAGTATAAACTCCAACACTGAAGCTTTCTTT. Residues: CASSINSNTEAFF.

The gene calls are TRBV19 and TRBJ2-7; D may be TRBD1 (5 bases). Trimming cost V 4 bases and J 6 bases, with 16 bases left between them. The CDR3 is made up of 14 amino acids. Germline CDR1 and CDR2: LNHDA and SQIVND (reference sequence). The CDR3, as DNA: TGTGCCAGTAGTACGCGAACGACAGTCTTCGAGCAGTACTTC. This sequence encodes CASSTRTTVFEQYF. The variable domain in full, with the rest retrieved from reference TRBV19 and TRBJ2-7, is DGGITQSPKYLFRKEGQNVTLSCEQNLNHDAMYWYRQDPGQGLRLIYYSQIVNDFQKGDIAEGYSVSREKKESFPLTVTSAQKNPTAFYLCASSTRTTVFEQYFGPGTRLTVT.

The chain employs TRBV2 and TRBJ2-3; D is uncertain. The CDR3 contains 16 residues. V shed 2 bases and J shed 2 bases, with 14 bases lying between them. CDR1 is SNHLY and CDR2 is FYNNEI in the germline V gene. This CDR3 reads CASSERTGSYTDTQYF. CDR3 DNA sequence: TGTGCCAGCAGTGAAAGAACGGGTTCATACACAGATACGCAGTATTTT.

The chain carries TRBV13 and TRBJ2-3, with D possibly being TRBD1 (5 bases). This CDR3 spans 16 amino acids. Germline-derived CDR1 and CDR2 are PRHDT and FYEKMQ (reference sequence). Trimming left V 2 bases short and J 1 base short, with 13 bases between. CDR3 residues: CASSLQGSAGTDTQYF. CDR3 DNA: TGTGCCAGCAGCTTACAGGGCAGCGCCGGCACAGATACGCAGTATTTT.

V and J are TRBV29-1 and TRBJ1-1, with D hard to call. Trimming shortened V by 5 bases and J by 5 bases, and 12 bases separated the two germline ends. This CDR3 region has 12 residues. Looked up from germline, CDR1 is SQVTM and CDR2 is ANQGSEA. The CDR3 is CSVLRVETEAFF. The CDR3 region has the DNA TGCAGCGTTCTTCGGGTGGAGACTGAAGCTTTCTTT.

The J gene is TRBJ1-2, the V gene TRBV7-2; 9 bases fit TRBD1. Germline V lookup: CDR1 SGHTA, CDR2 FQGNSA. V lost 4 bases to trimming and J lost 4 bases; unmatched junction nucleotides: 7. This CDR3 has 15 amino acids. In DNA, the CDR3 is TGTGCCAGCAGCTACTTCACAGGGGGCGGCTATGGCTACACCTTC. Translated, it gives CASSYFTGGGYGYTF.

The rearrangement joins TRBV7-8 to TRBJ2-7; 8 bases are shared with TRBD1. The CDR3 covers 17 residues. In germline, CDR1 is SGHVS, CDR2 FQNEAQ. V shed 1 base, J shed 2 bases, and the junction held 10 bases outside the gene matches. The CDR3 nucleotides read TGTGCCAGCAGCTTAGGCAGGGAGACAGGGGCCACCTACGAGCAGTACTTC. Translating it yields CASSLGRETGATYEQYF.

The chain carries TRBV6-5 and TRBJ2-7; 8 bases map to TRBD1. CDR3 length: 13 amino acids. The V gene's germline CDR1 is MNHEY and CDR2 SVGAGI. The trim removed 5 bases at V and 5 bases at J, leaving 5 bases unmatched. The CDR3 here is CASSQGARDEQYF. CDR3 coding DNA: TGTGCCAGCAGTCAGGGGGCTCGAGACGAGCAGTACTTC.

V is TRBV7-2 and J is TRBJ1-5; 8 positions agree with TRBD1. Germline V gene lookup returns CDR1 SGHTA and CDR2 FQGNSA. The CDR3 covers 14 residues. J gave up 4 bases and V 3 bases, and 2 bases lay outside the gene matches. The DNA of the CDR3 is TGTGCCAGCAGCTTCACAGGGGGGAATCAGCCCCAGCATTTT. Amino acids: CASSFTGGNQPQHF.

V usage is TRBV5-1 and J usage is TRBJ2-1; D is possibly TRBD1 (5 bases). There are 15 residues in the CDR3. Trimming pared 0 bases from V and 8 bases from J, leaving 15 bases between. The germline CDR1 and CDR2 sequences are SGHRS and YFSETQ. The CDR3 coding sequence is TGCGCCAGCAGCTTGGTGCAGGGTATGAAGGATGAGCAGTTCTTC. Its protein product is CASSLVQGMKDEQFF.

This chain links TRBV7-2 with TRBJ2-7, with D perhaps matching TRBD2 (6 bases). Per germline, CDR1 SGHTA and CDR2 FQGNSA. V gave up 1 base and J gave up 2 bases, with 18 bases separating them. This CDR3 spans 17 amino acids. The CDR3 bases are TGTGCCAGCAGCTTAGAGGGCCGGGAGCGGTTGGCCTACGAGCAGTACTTC. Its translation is CASSLEGRERLAYEQYF.

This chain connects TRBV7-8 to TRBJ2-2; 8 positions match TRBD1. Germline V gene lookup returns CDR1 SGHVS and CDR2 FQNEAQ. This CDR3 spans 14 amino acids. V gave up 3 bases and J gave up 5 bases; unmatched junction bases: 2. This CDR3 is CASSFTGGTGELFF. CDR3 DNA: TGTGCCAGCAGCTTCACAGGGGGAACCGGGGAGCTGTTTTTT.

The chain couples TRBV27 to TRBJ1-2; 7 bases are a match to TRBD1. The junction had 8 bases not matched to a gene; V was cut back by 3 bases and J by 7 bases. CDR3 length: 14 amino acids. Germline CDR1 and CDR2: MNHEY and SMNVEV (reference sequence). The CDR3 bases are TGTGCCAGCAGTTTCCTGACAGGGAGCGGTGGCTACACCTTC. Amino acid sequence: CASSFLTGSGGYTF.

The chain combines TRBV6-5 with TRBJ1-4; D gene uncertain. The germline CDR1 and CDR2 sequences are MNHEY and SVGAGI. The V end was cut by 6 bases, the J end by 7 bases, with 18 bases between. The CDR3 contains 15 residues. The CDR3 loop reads CASRRTGIQPEKLFF. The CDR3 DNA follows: TGTGCCAGCAGGCGTACCGGGATTCAACCTGAAAAACTGTTTTTT.

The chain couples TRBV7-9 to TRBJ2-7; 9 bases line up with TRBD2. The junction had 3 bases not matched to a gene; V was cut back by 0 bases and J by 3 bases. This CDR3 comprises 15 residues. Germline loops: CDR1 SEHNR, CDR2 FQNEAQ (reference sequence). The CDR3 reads CASSLASGSIYEQYF. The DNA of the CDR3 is TGTGCCAGCAGCTTAGCTAGCGGGAGTATCTACGAGCAGTACTTC.